This T cell receptor (beta chain) appears in the sequencing data of a study of blood T cell repertoires in COVID-19. Study-wide context: Material from acute and convalescent COVID-19 was sourced from the United States, Italy and Spain. PBMCs, B-cell-depleted T cells, or T cells were the source of the cDNA or gDNA that made up the material.

Methods used by the authors: The authors estimated nucleated cell counts from reference gene primer amplification. TCRdb's table, derived via immunoSEQ multiplex PCR, lists solely in-frame clones and lacks some. V and J calls and clone size are those listed in that table; D and trimming were worked out from the DNA. The top ten clones hold over 15% of a sample with 91,000 or so clones, approximately 90% of them seen once. CDR3 length equals 16 residues. Germline loops: CDR1 LGHDT, CDR2 YNNKEL (reference sequence). J gave up 1 base and V 0 bases, and 3 bases lay outside the gene matches. Sample: peripheral blood. This TCR was recovered from a human donor in a cohort sampled during active COVID-19. The chain carries TRBV3-1 (or the pseudogene TRBV3-2) and TRBJ2-1; TRBD2 matches 7 bases. This chain's CDR3 is CASSQDSGGSYNEQFF. The CDR3 region has the DNA TGTGCCAGCAGCCAAGATTCGGGGGGTTCCTACAATGAGCAGTTCTTC.